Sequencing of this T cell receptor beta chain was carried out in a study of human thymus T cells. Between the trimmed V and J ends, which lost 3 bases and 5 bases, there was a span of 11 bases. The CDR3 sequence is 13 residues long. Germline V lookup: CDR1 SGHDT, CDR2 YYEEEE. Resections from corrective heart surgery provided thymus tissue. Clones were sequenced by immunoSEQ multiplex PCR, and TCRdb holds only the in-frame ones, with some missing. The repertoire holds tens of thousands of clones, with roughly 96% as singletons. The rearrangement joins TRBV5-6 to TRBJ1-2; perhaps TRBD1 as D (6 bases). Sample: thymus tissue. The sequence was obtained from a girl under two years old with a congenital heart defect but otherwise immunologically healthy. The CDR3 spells CASSSWGPYGYTF. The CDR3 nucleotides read TGTGCCAGCAGCTCTTGGGGGCCATATGGCTACACCTTC.